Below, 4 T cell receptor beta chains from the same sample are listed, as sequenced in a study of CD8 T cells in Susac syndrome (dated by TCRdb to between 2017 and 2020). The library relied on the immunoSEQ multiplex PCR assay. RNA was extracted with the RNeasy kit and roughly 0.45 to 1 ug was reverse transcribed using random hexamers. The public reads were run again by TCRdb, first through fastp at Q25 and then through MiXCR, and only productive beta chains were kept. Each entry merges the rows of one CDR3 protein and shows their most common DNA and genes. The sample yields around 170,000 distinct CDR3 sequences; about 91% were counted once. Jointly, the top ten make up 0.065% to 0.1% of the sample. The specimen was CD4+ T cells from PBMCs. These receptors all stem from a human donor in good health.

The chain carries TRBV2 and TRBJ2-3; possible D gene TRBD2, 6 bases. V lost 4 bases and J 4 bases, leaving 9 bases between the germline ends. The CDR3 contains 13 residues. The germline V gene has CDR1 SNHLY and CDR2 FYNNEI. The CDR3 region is CASSGGLPDTQYF. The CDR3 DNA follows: TGTGCCAGCAGTGGAGGACTACCAGATACGCAGTATTTT.

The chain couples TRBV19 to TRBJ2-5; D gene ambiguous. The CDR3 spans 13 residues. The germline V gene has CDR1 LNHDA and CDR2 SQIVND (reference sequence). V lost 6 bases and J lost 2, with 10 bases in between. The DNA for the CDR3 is TGTGCCAGTAGACGAGTAGATCAAGAGACCCAGTACTTC. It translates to CASRRVDQETQYF.

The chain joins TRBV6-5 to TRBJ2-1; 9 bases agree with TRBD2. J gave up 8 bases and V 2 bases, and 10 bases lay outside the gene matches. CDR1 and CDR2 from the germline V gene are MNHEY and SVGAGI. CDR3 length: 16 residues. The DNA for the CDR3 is TGTGCCAGCAGTTACAGCGGCGGGGGGGCCATCTATGAGCAGTTCTTC. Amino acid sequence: CASSYSGGGAIYEQFF.

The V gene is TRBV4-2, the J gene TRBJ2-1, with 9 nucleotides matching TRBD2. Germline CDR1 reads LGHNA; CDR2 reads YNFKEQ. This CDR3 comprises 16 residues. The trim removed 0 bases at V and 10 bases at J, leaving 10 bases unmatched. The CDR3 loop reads CASSQDWLREGQEQFF. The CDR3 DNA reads TGTGCCAGCAGCCAAGATTGGTTGCGGGAGGGCCAAGAGCAGTTCTTC.